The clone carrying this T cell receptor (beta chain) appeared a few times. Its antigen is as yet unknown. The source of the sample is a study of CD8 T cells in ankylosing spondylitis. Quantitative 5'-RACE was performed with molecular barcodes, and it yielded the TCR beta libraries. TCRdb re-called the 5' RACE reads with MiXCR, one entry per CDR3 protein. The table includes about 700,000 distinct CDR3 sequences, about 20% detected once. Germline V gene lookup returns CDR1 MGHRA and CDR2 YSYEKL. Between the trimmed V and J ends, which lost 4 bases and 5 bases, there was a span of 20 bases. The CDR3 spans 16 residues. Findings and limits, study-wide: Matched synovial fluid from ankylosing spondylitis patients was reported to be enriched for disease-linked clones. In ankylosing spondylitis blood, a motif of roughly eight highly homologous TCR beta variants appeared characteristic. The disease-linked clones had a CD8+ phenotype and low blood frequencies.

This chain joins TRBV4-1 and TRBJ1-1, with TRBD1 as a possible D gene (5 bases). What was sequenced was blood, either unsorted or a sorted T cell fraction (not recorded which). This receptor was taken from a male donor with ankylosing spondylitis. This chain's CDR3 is CASSLPTPGGRTEAFF. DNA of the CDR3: TGCGCCAGCAGCCTACCTACTCCCGGGGGAAGGACTGAAGCTTTCTTT.